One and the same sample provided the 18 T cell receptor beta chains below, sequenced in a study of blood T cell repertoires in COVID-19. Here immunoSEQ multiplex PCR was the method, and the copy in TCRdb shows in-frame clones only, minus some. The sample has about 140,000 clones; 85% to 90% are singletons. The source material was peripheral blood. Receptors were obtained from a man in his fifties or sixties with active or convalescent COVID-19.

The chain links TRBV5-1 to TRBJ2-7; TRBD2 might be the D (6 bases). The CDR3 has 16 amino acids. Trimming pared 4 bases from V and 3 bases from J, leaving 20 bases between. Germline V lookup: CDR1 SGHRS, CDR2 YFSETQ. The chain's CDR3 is CASSAQEGSRRYEQYF. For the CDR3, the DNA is TGCGCCAGCAGCGCCCAGGAGGGGTCGAGGCGCTACGAGCAGTACTTC.

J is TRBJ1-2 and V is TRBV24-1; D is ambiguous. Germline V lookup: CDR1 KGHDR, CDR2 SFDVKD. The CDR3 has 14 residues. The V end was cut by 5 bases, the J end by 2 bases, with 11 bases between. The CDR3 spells CATSAGAPNYGYTF. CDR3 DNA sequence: TGTGCCACCAGTGCGGGTGCGCCGAACTATGGCTACACCTTC.

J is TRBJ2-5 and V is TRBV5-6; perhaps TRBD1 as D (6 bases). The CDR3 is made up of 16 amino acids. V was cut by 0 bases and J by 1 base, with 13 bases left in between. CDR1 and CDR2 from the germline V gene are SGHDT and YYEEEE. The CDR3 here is CASSLVGQTPQETQYF. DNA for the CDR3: TGTGCCAGCAGCTTGGTCGGACAGACCCCCCAAGAGACCCAGTACTTC.

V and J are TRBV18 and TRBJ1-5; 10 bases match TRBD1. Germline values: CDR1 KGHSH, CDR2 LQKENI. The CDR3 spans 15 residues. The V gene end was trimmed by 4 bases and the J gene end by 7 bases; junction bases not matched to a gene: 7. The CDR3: CASSLGQGTGQPQHF. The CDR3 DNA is TGTGCCAGCTCACTGGGACAGGGGACGGGACAGCCCCAGCATTTT.

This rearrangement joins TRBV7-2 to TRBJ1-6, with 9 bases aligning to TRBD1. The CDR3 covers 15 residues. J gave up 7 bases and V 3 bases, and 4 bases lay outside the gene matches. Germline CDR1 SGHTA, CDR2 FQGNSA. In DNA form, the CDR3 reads TGTGCCAGCAGCTTTACGACAGGGGGAAATTCACCCCTCCACTTT. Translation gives CASSFTTGGNSPLHF.

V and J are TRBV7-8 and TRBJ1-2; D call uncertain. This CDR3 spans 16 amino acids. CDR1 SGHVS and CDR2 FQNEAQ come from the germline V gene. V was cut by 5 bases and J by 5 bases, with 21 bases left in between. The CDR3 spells CASSRLANPTSYGYTF. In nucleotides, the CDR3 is TGTGCCAGCAGCCGTCTCGCGAACCCAACTTCATATGGCTACACCTTC.

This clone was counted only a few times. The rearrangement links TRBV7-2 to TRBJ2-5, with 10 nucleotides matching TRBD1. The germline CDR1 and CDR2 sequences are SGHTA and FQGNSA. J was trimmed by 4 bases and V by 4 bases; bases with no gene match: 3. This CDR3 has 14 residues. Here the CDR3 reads CASSSTGGAETQYF. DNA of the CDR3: TGTGCCAGCAGCTCGACAGGGGGCGCAGAGACCCAGTACTTC.

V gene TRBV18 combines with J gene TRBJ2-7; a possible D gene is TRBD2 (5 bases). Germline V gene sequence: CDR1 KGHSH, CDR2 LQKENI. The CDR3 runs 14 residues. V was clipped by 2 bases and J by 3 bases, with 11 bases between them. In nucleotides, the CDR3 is TGTGCCAGCTCACCAAGTAAGGCGGGCTACGAGCAGTACTTC. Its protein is CASSPSKAGYEQYF.

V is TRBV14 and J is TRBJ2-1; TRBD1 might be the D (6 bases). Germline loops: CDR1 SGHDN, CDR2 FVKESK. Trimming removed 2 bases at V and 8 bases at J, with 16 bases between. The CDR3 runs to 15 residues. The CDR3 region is CASSQRQVHYDEQFF. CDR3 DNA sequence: TGTGCCAGCAGCCAAAGACAGGTTCATTACGATGAGCAGTTCTTC.

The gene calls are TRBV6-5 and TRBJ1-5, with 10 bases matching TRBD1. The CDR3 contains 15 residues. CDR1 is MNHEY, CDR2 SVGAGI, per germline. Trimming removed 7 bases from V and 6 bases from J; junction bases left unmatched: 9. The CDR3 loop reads CASTVGQGGSQPQHF. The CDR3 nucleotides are TGTGCCAGCACCGTTGGACAGGGGGGGAGTCAGCCCCAGCATTTT.

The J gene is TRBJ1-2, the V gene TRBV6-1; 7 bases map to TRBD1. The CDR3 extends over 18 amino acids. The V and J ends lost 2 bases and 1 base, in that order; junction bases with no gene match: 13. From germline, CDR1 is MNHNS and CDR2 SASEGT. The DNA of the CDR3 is TGTGCCAGCAGTGAACCGTCTAGTTTGGGACAGATTAACTATGGCTACACCTTC. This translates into CASSEPSSLGQINYGYTF.

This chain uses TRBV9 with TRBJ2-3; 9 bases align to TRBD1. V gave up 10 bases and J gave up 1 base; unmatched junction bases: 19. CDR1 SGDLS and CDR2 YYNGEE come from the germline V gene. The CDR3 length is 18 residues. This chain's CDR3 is CAGRHPAGTGKGTDTQYF. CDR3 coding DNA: TGTGCCGGCCGCCATCCGGCGGGGACAGGGAAGGGCACAGATACGCAGTATTTT. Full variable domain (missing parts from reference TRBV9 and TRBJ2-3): DSGVTQTPKHLITATGQRVTLRCSPRSGDLSVYWYQQSLDQGLQFLIQYYNGEERAKGNILERFSAQQFPDLHSELNLSSLELGDSALYFCAGRHPAGTGKGTDTQYFGPGTRLTVL.

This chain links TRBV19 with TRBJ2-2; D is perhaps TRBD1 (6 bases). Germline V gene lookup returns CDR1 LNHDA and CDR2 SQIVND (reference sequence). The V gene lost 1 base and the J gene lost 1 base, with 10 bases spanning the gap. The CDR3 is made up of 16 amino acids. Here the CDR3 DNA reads TGTGCCAGTAGTATAGTAGGGACAAGGAACACCGGGGAGCTGTTTTTT. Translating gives CASSIVGTRNTGELFF.

CDR3 loop: CASSQDRDTPYEQYF. For the CDR3, the DNA is TGCGCCAGCAGCCAAGATAGGGACACTCCCTACGAGCAGTACTTC. The chain recombines TRBV4-3 with TRBJ2-7; D may be TRBD1 (6 bases). V was pared by 0 bases and J by 2 bases, with 11 bases between. Germline V lookup: CDR1 LGHNA, CDR2 YSLEER. The CDR3 covers 15 residues.

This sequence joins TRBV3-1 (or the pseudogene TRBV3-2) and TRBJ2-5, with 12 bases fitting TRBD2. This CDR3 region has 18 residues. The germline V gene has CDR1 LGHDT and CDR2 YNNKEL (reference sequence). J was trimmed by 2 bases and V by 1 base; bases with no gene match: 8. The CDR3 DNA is TGTGCCAGCAGCCAAGCTAGCGGGGGGGCCTTGGAACAAGAGACCCAGTACTTC. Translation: CASSQASGGALEQETQYF.

CDR3 region: CASSERTGEEQYF. The CDR3 DNA sequence: TGTGCCAGCAGCGAGCGTACAGGGGAGGAGCAGTACTTC. The J gene is TRBJ2-7, the V gene TRBV9; 7 nucleotides line up with TRBD1. Germline CDR1 and CDR2: SGDLS and YYNGEE. V was pared by 3 bases and J by 7 bases, with 7 bases of the junction left unmatched. The CDR3 has 13 amino acids.

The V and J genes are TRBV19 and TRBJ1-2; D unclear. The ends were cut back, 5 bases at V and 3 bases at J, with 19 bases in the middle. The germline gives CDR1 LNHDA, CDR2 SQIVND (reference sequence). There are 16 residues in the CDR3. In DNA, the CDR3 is TGTGCCAGTAGTTCGAGCGGTGAGGGAAGGGACTATGGCTACACCTTC. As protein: CASSSSGEGRDYGYTF. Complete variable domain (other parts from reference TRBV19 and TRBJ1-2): DGGITQSPKYLFRKEGQNVTLSCEQNLNHDAMYWYRQDPGQGLRLIYYSQIVNDFQKGDIAEGYSVSREKKESFPLTVTSAQKNPTAFYLCASSSSGEGRDYGYTFGSGTRLTVV.

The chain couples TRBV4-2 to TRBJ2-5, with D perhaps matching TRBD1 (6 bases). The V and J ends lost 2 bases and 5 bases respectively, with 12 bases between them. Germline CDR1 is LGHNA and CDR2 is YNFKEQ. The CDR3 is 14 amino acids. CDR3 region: CASSQPQGGETQYF. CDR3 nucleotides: TGTGCCAGCAGCCAACCACAGGGTGGGGAGACCCAGTACTTC.